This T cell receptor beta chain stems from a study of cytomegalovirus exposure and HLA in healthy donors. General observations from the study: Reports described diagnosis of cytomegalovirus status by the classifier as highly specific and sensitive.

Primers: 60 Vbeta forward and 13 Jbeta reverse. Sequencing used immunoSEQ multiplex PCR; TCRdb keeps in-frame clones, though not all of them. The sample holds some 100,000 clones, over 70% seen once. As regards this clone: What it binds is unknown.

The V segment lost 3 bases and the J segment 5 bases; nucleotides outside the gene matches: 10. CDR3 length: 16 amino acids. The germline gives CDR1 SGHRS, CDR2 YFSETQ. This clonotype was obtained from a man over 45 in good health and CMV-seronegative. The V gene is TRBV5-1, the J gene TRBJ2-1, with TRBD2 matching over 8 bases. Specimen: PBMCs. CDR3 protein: CASSYSTGGSDNEQFF. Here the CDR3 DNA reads TGCGCCAGCAGCTACTCAACGGGGGGGAGTGACAATGAGCAGTTCTTC. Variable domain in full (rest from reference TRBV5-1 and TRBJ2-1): KAGVTQTPRYLIKTRGQQVTLSCSPISGHRSVSWYQQTPGQGLQFLFEYFSETQRNKGNFPGRFSGRQFSNSRSEMNVSTLELGDSALYLCASSYSTGGSDNEQFFGPGTRLTVL.